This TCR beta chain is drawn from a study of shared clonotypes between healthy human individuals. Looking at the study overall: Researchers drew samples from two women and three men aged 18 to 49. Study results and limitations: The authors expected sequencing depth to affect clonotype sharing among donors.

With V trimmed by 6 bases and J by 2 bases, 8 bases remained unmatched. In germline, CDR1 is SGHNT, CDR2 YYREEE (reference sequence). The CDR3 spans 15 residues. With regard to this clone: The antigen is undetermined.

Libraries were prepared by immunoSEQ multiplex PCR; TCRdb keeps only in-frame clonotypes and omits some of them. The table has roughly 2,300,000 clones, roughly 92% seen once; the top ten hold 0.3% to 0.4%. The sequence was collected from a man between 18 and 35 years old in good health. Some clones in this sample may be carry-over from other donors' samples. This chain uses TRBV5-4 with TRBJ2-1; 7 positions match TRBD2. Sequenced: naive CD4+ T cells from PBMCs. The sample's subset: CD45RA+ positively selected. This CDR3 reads CASTQRLAAYNEQFF. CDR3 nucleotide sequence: TGTGCCAGCACCCAAAGGCTAGCGGCCTACAATGAGCAGTTCTTC.